This T cell receptor beta chain originates from a study of blood T cells in healthy people across ages. The germline V and J ends were trimmed by 2 bases and 5 bases, with 18 bases remaining between them. Looked up from germline, CDR1 is ENHRY and CDR2 is SYGVKD. There are 16 residues in the CDR3. In the case of this clonotype: What it binds is unknown.

Whole-study findings and limits: Roughly linearly, TCR beta diversity per million T cells fell as age increased. Diversity figures based on one million T cells were deemed too low.

Alongside a J-beta primer mix, a sample-barcoded 5' primer served in a second PCR lasting 7 to 11 cycles. MiXCR was run by TCRdb on the 5' RACE reads, yielding one entry per CDR3 protein. In the table there are about 1,000,000 distinct CDR3 sequences, 45% of which are singletons. This clonotype was obtained from a woman aged 55-75 years in good health. The sample was blood. The rearrangement uses TRBV10-3 and TRBJ1-2; maybe TRBD1 (6 bases). CDR3 in amino acids: CAISESIGGPWYGYTF. The CDR3 coding sequence is TGTGCCATCAGTGAGAGTATTGGGGGGCCTTGGTATGGCTACACCTTC.